These 25 T cell receptor beta chains were sequenced from one sample in a study of CD8 T cells in ankylosing spondylitis. Findings of the study overall: Ankylosing spondylitis blood seemed to carry a telltale TCR beta motif made of under ten highly homologous variants.

TCRdb re-derived calls from the 5' RACE reads in MiXCR, one entry per CDR3 protein. Of 220,000 or so distinct CDR3 sequences listed, around 19% are singletons. Their antigens remain unidentified. The specimen was blood, either unsorted or a sorted T cell fraction (not recorded which). Receptors originate from a male donor with ankylosing spondylitis.

The chain uses TRBV29-1 and TRBJ1-2; possibly TRBD1 for D (6 bases). Germline CDR1 is SQVTM and CDR2 is ANQGSEA. The CDR3 has 13 residues. Deletions cut 3 bases from V and 3 bases from J, with 11 bases between. The CDR3 DNA follows: TGCAGCGTTGAGGGGGGGCGCGACTATGGCTACACCTTC. Its protein product is CSVEGGRDYGYTF.

The chain links TRBV12-3 or TRBV12-4 to TRBJ2-1; weak D call: TRBD2 (6 bases). CDR3 length equals 13 residues. V shed 6 bases and J shed 4 bases, with 10 bases lying between them. This CDR3 reads CASSPGLYNEQFF. The CDR3 coding sequence is TGTGCCAGCAGCCCGGGACTTTACAATGAGCAGTTCTTC.

J is TRBJ1-4 and V is TRBV3-1, with TRBD1 matching over 8 bases. V gave up 5 bases and J gave up 8 bases; unmatched junction bases: 4. CDR3 length: 13 amino acids. CDR1 LGHDT and CDR2 YNNKEL come from the germline V gene (reference sequence). The CDR3 nucleotides are TGTGCCAGCAGCACGACAGGGGAGGAAAAACTGTTTTTT. It translates to CASSTTGEEKLFF.

This clonotype was counted between two and nine times. V gene TRBV20-1 combines with J gene TRBJ2-3; perhaps TRBD2 as D (6 bases). V was clipped by 3 bases and J by 0 bases, with 16 bases between them. This CDR3 is built from 16 residues. Germline V CDR1 and CDR2: DFQATT, SNEGSKA (reference sequence). In DNA, the CDR3 is TGCAGTGCTAGGGGCTTAGGGCGGGAAAGCACAGATACGCAGTATTTT. This gives the protein CSARGLGRESTDTQYF.

CDR3 sequence reads: CASSLGQGPNQPQHF. CDR3 coding DNA: TGTGCCAGCAGCTTAGGCCAGGGACCCAATCAGCCCCAGCATTTT. V is TRBV13 and J is TRBJ1-5; TRBD1 might be the D (5 bases). V was clipped by 0 bases and J by 3 bases, with 9 bases between them. Germline V gives CDR1 PRHDT, CDR2 FYEKMQ (reference sequence). There are 15 residues in the CDR3.

This clonotype was seen ten or more times. The chain couples TRBV9 to TRBJ2-1; D unclear. Germline lookup yields CDR1 SGDLS and CDR2 YYNGEE. The CDR3 sequence is 14 residues long. Deletions cut 1 base from V and 5 bases from J, with 10 bases between. The CDR3 DNA reads as TGTGCCAGCAGCGTAACCGAAGCAGACAATGAGCAGTTCTTC. Its translation is CASSVTEADNEQFF.

This clonotype was detected only once. This chain connects TRBV27 to TRBJ2-7; D possibly matches TRBD1 or TRBD2 (5 bases each). Germline V lookup: CDR1 MNHEY, CDR2 SMNVEV (reference sequence). With 6 bases removed from V and 6 bases from J, the gap between germline ends came to 15 bases. The CDR3 has 13 amino acids. CDR3 sequence reads: CASSLTGPAEQYF. CDR3 DNA: TGTGCCAGCAGCCTCACGGGACCGGCCGAGCAGTACTTC.

The sample holds a few counts of this clonotype. The chain carries TRBV28 and TRBJ2-7, with 12 nucleotides matching TRBD2. Looked up from germline, CDR1 is MDHEN and CDR2 is SYDVKM. Trimming cost V 5 bases and J 4 bases; bases outside gene matches: 12. This CDR3 contains 17 residues. CDR3 region: CASSPVLAGGLLYEQYF. The CDR3 nucleotides read TGTGCCAGCAGTCCGGTACTAGCGGGAGGCCTTCTTTACGAGCAGTACTTC. The full variable domain, with the rest looked up from reference TRBV28 and TRBJ2-7, is DVKVTQSSRYLVKRTGEKVFLECVQDMDHENMFWYRQDPGLGLRLIYFSYDVKMKEKGDIPEGYSVSREKKERFSLILESASTNQTSMYLCASSPVLAGGLLYEQYFGPGTRLTVT.

By proportion, this clonotype is medium-sized (0.01 to 0.1%). This chain joins TRBV7-8 and TRBJ2-3; TRBD1 matches 7 bases. Germline assignment: CDR1 SGHVS and CDR2 FQNEAQ. J was trimmed by 4 bases and V by 2 bases; bases with no gene match: 6. CDR3 length: 15 residues. The CDR3 is CASSLNRGPSDTQYF. For the CDR3, the DNA is TGTGCCAGCAGCTTAAACAGGGGACCCTCAGATACGCAGTATTTT.

Many counts were recorded for this clonotype. This sequence joins TRBV12-3 or TRBV12-4 and TRBJ1-2; 7 bases align to TRBD1. CDR3 length: 14 residues. J lost 5 bases, V lost 4 bases, and 7 bases had no gene match. CDR3 in DNA: TGTGCCAGCAGTTCGGACAGGACCTCATATGGCTACACCTTC. As protein: CASSSDRTSYGYTF.

The chain carries TRBV27 and TRBJ2-3; possibly TRBD2 for D (7 bases). The CDR3 loop spans 18 amino acids. V was pared by 6 bases and J by 1 base, with 23 bases between. The germline CDR1 and CDR2 sequences are MNHEY and SMNVEV (reference sequence). CDR3 bases: TGTGCCAGCAGCCCAACGGGGGCGGGAGAATGGGGCACAGATACGCAGTATTTT. The encoded protein is CASSPTGAGEWGTDTQYF.

The rearrangement joins TRBV5-6 to TRBJ2-7, with D possibly matching TRBD1 (6 bases). Germline values: CDR1 SGHDT, CDR2 YYEEEE. The V and J ends lost 2 bases and 2 bases respectively, with 8 bases between them. The CDR3 contains 13 residues. The CDR3 DNA reads as TGTGCCAGCAGCTTTAGGACAGCCTACGAGCAGTACTTC. This encodes CASSFRTAYEQYF.

In its sample, this clonotype was seen a few times. The rearrangement links TRBV12-3 or TRBV12-4 to TRBJ2-7; D may be TRBD1 (6 bases). The CDR3 runs 16 residues. The germline V and J ends were trimmed by 3 bases and 4 bases, with 19 bases remaining between them. The CDR3 coding sequence is TGTGCCAGCAGTTTCTCCCTCGAACAGGGAAGATACGAGCAGTACTTC. Protein: CASSFSLEQGRYEQYF.

The chain couples TRBV24-1 to TRBJ2-1; 11 bases line up with TRBD2. From germline, CDR1 is KGHDR and CDR2 SFDVKD. V dropped 5 bases and J dropped 6; count of bases not matched to a gene: 8. The CDR3 length is 16 residues. Here the CDR3 reads CATSGGLAAKVNEQFF. The CDR3, as DNA: TGTGCCACCAGTGGGGGACTAGCGGCGAAGGTCAATGAGCAGTTCTTC.

This clonotype came up a few times. This chain connects TRBV24-1 to TRBJ2-3; 8 nucleotides line up with TRBD2. This CDR3 contains 15 residues. CDR1 is KGHDR and CDR2 is SFDVKD in the germline V gene. The V segment lost 9 bases and the J segment 4 bases; nucleotides outside the gene matches: 11. CDR3 nucleotides: TGTGCCACCGCAGGACTAGCATCAGGGGCAGATACGCAGTATTTT. It specifies CATAGLASGADTQYF.

The V gene is TRBV13, the J gene TRBJ2-7, with D perhaps TRBD1 (5 bases). Between the trimmed V and J ends, which lost 5 bases and 4 bases, there was a span of 21 bases. The germline CDR1 and CDR2 sequences are PRHDT and FYEKMQ (reference sequence). The CDR3 runs to 16 residues. The CDR3 nucleotides are TGTGCCAGCAGCGGAACAGGTCCCCCTCGGCTTTACGAGCAGTACTTC. This encodes CASSGTGPPRLYEQYF.

This chain connects TRBV7-2 to TRBJ2-1; D unresolved. The CDR3 is made up of 14 amino acids. Germline V gives CDR1 SGHTA, CDR2 FQGNSA. The V and J ends lost 4 bases and 6 bases respectively, with 13 bases between them. The CDR3 bases are TGTGCCAGCAGCTCGTTGGCTGGGGTCAATGAGCAGTTCTTC. Its translation is CASSSLAGVNEQFF.

The gene calls are TRBV5-8 and TRBJ2-7, with TRBD1 identical over 9 bases. The CDR3 extends over 13 amino acids. J was trimmed by 7 bases and V by 0 bases; bases with no gene match: 2. The germline V gene has CDR1 SGHTS and CDR2 YDEGEE. This CDR3 reads CASSLDRGLEQYF. CDR3 coding DNA: TGTGCCAGCAGCTTGGACAGGGGGCTGGAGCAGTACTTC.

V is TRBV4-2 and J is TRBJ2-7; a possible D gene is TRBD2 (5 bases). Germline lookup yields CDR1 LGHNA and CDR2 YNFKEQ. The CDR3 length is 15 residues. V was shortened by 1 base and J by 2 bases, with 12 bases between the two germline ends. For the CDR3, the DNA is TGTGCCAGCAGCCAAGCCTGGAGCGGAGCCTACGAGCAGTACTTC. Translated, it gives CASSQAWSGAYEQYF.

The CDR3 nucleotides read TGTGCCAGCAGCTTTACCGGGACTGACTACGAGCAGTACTTC. Protein sequence: CASSFTGTDYEQYF. V and J are TRBV7-8 and TRBJ2-7; tentatively, D is TRBD2 (6 bases). Trimming removed 3 bases from V and 3 bases from J, with 12 bases in between. Germline V gene lookup returns CDR1 SGHVS and CDR2 FQNEAQ. The CDR3 extends over 14 amino acids.

At least ten counts were recorded for this clonotype. V and J are TRBV29-1 and TRBJ2-3, with TRBD1 identical over 7 bases. Germline CDR1 reads SQVTM; CDR2 reads ANQGSEA. CDR3 size: 15 residues. With 6 bases clipped from V and 3 bases from J, the junction kept 12 bases outside the gene matches. The CDR3 region is CSVPDRDGVTDTQYF. For the CDR3, the DNA is TGCAGCGTGCCCGACAGGGACGGTGTGACAGATACGCAGTATTTT.

This sequence joins TRBV7-9 and TRBJ2-3; 16 positions match TRBD2. This CDR3 has 17 residues. The germline V gene encodes CDR1 SEHNR and CDR2 FQNEAQ (reference sequence). V was clipped by 5 bases and J by 4 bases; unmatched bases: 6. The CDR3 sequence is CASSTGTSGGASDTQYF. The CDR3 nucleotides are TGTGCCAGCAGCACCGGGACTAGCGGGGGGGCCTCAGATACGCAGTATTTT.

This clonotype was detected ten times or more. The gene calls are TRBV10-3 and TRBJ1-1; no clear D gene. The CDR3 has 13 amino acids. Trimming removed 10 bases at V and 1 base at J, with 13 bases between. Germline CDR1 ENHRY, CDR2 SYGVKD. The CDR3 loop is CATALMANTEAFF. In nucleotides, the CDR3 is TGTGCCACGGCGCTGATGGCGAACACTGAAGCTTTCTTT.

This chain links TRBV19 with TRBJ2-1; 12 positions agree with TRBD1. The V segment lost 2 bases and the J segment 4 bases; nucleotides outside the gene matches: 6. CDR3 size: 17 residues. The germline V gene has CDR1 LNHDA and CDR2 SQIVND (reference sequence). DNA for the CDR3: TGTGCCAGTAGTATACTCCCGGGACAGGGGGCTTACAATGAGCAGTTCTTC. Its protein product is CASSILPGQGAYNEQFF.

This chain uses TRBV5-1 with TRBJ1-5, with a weak D call TRBD1 (5 bases). Trimming stripped 0 bases from V and 0 bases from J, with 16 bases between. This CDR3 has 18 amino acids. CDR1 and CDR2 from the germline V gene are SGHRS and YFSETQ. CDR3 nucleotides: TGCGCCAGCAGCTTGGCGGGGGTGAGCGGTCATAGCAATCAGCCCCAGCATTTT. It yields the protein CASSLAGVSGHSNQPQHF.